Listed here are 22 T cell receptor beta chains from one sample, sequenced in a study of shared clonotypes between healthy human individuals. Only in-frame clones appear in the TCRdb table, and some are missing; sequencing was by immunoSEQ multiplex PCR. The sample contains over 800,000 clones, 90% to 95% of which appear only once. Positive CCR7 selection of CD45RO-negative cells yielded the naive CD8 cells, and terminally differentiated effector memory CD45RA+ cells were excluded. The sample consisted of naive CD8+ T cells sorted from blood. These receptors came from a man under 40 in good health.

The chain carries TRBV19 and TRBJ2-2; 8 bases line up with TRBD2. CDR1 is LNHDA, CDR2 SQIVND, per germline (reference sequence). V lost 5 bases, J lost 3 bases, and 2 bases stayed unmatched. The CDR3 is made up of 14 amino acids. The chain's CDR3 is CASSLGRDTGELFF. CDR3 nucleotide sequence: TGTGCCAGTAGTCTCGGGAGGGACACCGGGGAGCTGTTTTTT.

The V and J genes are TRBV18 and TRBJ2-7; possible D gene TRBD1, 6 bases. Trimming stripped 4 bases from V and 2 bases from J, with 9 bases between. CDR1 and CDR2 from the germline V gene are KGHSH and LQKENI. This CDR3 comprises 13 residues. CDR3 region: CASSLDSTYEQYF. The CDR3 nucleotides read TGTGCCAGCTCACTGGACAGTACCTACGAGCAGTACTTC.

This chain uses TRBV27 with TRBJ1-4, with D perhaps matching TRBD1 (5 bases). Germline loops: CDR1 MNHEY, CDR2 SMNVEV (reference sequence). V lost 3 bases and J 7 bases, leaving 18 bases between the germline ends. The CDR3 loop spans 16 amino acids. CDR3 in DNA: TGTGCCAGCAGTTTTGGAAGGGGCGGCTCGGGTGAAAAACTGTTTTTT. This sequence encodes CASSFGRGGSGEKLFF.

The chain combines TRBV28 with TRBJ2-7; D is undetermined. The germline CDR1 and CDR2 sequences are MDHEN and SYDVKM. The CDR3 is made up of 13 amino acids. Trimming stripped 5 bases from V and 5 bases from J, with 13 bases between. Here the CDR3 reads CASSPPLRDEQYF. The CDR3 DNA follows: TGTGCCAGCAGTCCCCCCCTCCGGGACGAGCAGTACTTC.

V is TRBV7-9 and J is TRBJ1-2; 7 bases fit TRBD1. This CDR3 contains 14 residues. The V gene's germline CDR1 is SEHNR and CDR2 FQNEAQ (reference sequence). J was trimmed by 5 bases and V by 5 bases; bases with no gene match: 8. The CDR3 DNA reads as TGTGCCAGCAGCGCACGGGACAGACTTTATGGCTACACCTTC. The encoded protein is CASSARDRLYGYTF.

The chain joins TRBV27 to TRBJ2-5; possible D gene TRBD2, 5 bases. CDR1 and CDR2 (germline): MNHEY, SMNVEV (reference sequence). The CDR3 totals 14 residues. Trimming cost V 8 bases and J 3 bases, with 16 bases left between them. The CDR3 loop reads CASCHIGDKETQYF. CDR3 nucleotide sequence: TGTGCCAGCTGCCACATCGGGGATAAAGAGACCCAGTACTTC.

Comments on this clone: Other DNA sequences of this sample code for an identical CDR3. The V gene is TRBV7-8, the J gene TRBJ2-7; D might be TRBD2 (6 bases). Germline values: CDR1 SGHVS, CDR2 FQNEAQ. The V end lost 3 bases, the J end lost 3 bases, and 9 bases lay between the germline ends. This CDR3 contains 13 residues. The CDR3 region is CASSLSGGYEQYF. DNA of the CDR3: TGTGCCAGCAGCTTGTCCGGGGGCTACGAGCAGTACTTC.

CDR3: CASSPRLAGVNEQFF. The CDR3 DNA reads as TGTGCCAGCAGCCCCAGACTAGCGGGAGTTAATGAGCAGTTCTTC. This chain uses TRBV14 with TRBJ2-1, with 12 bases fitting TRBD2. The CDR3 totals 15 residues. Germline CDR1 is SGHDN and CDR2 is FVKESK. The V and J ends lost 4 bases and 7 bases, in that order; junction bases with no gene match: 5. The variable domain in full, with the rest retrieved from reference TRBV14 and TRBJ2-1, is EAGVTQFPSHSVIEKGQTVTLRCDPISGHDNLYWYRRVMGKEIKFLLHFVKESKQDESGMPNNRFLAERTGGTYSTLKVQPAELEDSGVYFCASSPRLAGVNEQFFGPGTRLTVL.

The genes are TRBV28 and TRBJ2-3; TRBD2 aligns across 10 bases. The length of the CDR3 is 17 residues. V gave up 2 bases and J gave up 4 bases; unmatched junction bases: 9. Germline V gene data show CDR1 as MDHEN and CDR2 as SYDVKM. The CDR3 nucleotides read TGTGCCAGCAGTTTAGTGGCTAGCGGGAGTAATGCAGATACGCAGTATTTT. Its translation: CASSLVASGSNADTQYF.

V is TRBV27 and J is TRBJ2-7; D not resolved. V was trimmed by 3 bases and J by 2 bases, leaving 8 bases between them. CDR1 and CDR2 from the germline V gene are MNHEY and SMNVEV (reference sequence). The CDR3 consists of 13 residues. CDR3 sequence: CASSFGDPYEQYF. For the CDR3, the DNA is TGTGCCAGCAGTTTTGGCGACCCCTACGAGCAGTACTTC.

This sequence joins TRBV28 and TRBJ2-7, with 13 positions matching TRBD2. Germline CDR1 MDHEN, CDR2 SYDVKM. This CDR3 region has 15 residues. J was trimmed by 6 bases and V by 6 bases; bases with no gene match: 8. The CDR3, as DNA: TGTGCCAGCAGACTTAGGACTAGCGGGAGTCGCGAGCAGTACTTC. The encoded protein is CASRLRTSGSREQYF.

V and J are TRBV27 and TRBJ2-7; perhaps TRBD1 as D (6 bases). Germline loops: CDR1 MNHEY, CDR2 SMNVEV (reference sequence). V lost 5 bases to trimming and J lost 4 bases, with 12 bases between them. There are 13 residues in the CDR3. The CDR3 DNA reads as TGTGCCAGCAGTGCAGGGGCGTTATACGAGCAGTACTTC. This encodes CASSAGALYEQYF.

Only a few counts were recorded for this clone. The rearrangement links TRBV6-6 to TRBJ2-7; no reliable D call. The CDR3 loop spans 11 amino acids. Trimming took 8 bases from V and 3 from J, leaving 8 bases between them. Germline V gives CDR1 MNHNY, CDR2 SVGAGI (reference sequence). CDR3 loop: CASLWGYEQYF. The CDR3 bases are TGTGCCAGCTTGTGGGGCTACGAGCAGTACTTC.

This rearrangement joins TRBV7-3 to TRBJ2-1; a possible D gene is TRBD2 (5 bases). V was pared by 2 bases and J by 5 bases, with 7 bases between. CDR3 size: 13 residues. The germline V gene encodes CDR1 SGHTA and CDR2 FQGTGA. In DNA form, the CDR3 reads TGTGCCAGCAGCTTAGCTAGCCACAATGAGCAGTTCTTC. Translation: CASSLASHNEQFF.

The chain couples TRBV9 to TRBJ2-3; 14 bases are a match to TRBD2. CDR1 and CDR2 (germline): SGDLS, YYNGEE. This CDR3 has 17 residues. The V segment lost 3 bases and the J segment 2 bases; nucleotides outside the gene matches: 5. CDR3: CASSAGLAGGSTDTQYF. In DNA, the CDR3 is TGTGCCAGCAGCGCCGGACTAGCGGGAGGTTCCACAGATACGCAGTATTTT. The full variable domain, its missing parts supplied by reference TRBV9 and TRBJ2-3, is DSGVTQTPKHLITATGQRVTLRCSPRSGDLSVYWYQQSLDQGLQFLIQYYNGEERAKGNILERFSAQQFPDLHSELNLSSLELGDSALYFCASSAGLAGGSTDTQYFGPGTRLTVL.

The genes are TRBV15 and TRBJ1-2; TRBD1 might be the D (6 bases). The CDR3 runs to 18 residues. Trimming took 0 bases from V and 3 from J, leaving 20 bases between them. Germline loops: CDR1 LNHNV, CDR2 YYDKDF (reference sequence). The DNA of the CDR3 is TGTGCCACCAGCAGAGATCCGTGGGGGGCAGGGGTTGACTATGGCTACACCTTC. It specifies CATSRDPWGAGVDYGYTF.

V usage is TRBV2 and J usage is TRBJ1-1, with D possibly matching TRBD1 (5 bases). Deletions cut 9 bases from V and 1 base from J, with 12 bases between. Looked up from germline, CDR1 is SNHLY and CDR2 is FYNNEI. The CDR3 contains 13 residues. The CDR3 sequence is CARGGLENTEAFF. CDR3 DNA: TGTGCCAGGGGGGGGTTGGAGAACACTGAAGCTTTCTTT.

The chain carries TRBV28 and TRBJ1-5; TRBD1 matches at 7 bases. CDR3 length: 16 amino acids. Trimming cost V 6 bases and J 6 bases; bases outside gene matches: 14. Germline CDR1 is MDHEN and CDR2 is SYDVKM. CDR3 sequence reads: CASRRPTGFPPQPQHF. The DNA for the CDR3 is TGTGCCAGCAGGCGTCCGACAGGGTTTCCTCCTCAGCCCCAGCATTTT.

This clone was seen many times. The rearrangement links TRBV12-5 to TRBJ2-3; D perhaps matches TRBD2 (6 bases). CDR1 is LGHNT and CDR2 is FRNRAP in the germline V gene. The CDR3 is made up of 19 amino acids. Trimming pared 8 bases from V and 0 bases from J, leaving 27 bases between. The CDR3 nucleotides read TGTGCTAGTATCGTCCCAGGGAGGTGGGGGTTGTACAGCACAGATACGCAGTATTTT. It encodes CASIVPGRWGLYSTDTQYF.

The chain carries TRBV5-1 and TRBJ1-4, with D unclear. Germline V lookup: CDR1 SGHRS, CDR2 YFSETQ. This CDR3 is built from 14 residues. V shed 1 base and J shed 7 bases, with 11 bases lying between them. CDR3 loop: CASSLFGPLEKLFF. The CDR3 region has the DNA TGCGCCAGCAGCTTGTTTGGGCCTCTTGAAAAACTGTTTTTT.

The chain combines TRBV27 with TRBJ1-1, with a tentative D call TRBD1 (5 bases). The CDR3 loop spans 14 amino acids. V dropped 1 base and J dropped 4 bases, with 10 bases sitting between them. CDR1 MNHEY and CDR2 SMNVEV come from the germline V gene (reference sequence). DNA of the CDR3: TGTGCCAGCAGTTTATTAGGGGAGGGCACTGAAGCTTTCTTT. Protein sequence: CASSLLGEGTEAFF.

The rearrangement joins TRBV7-2 to TRBJ2-7, with TRBD1 identical over 7 bases. The CDR3 covers 16 residues. Trimming cost V 5 bases and J 0 bases; bases outside gene matches: 10. Germline assignment: CDR1 SGHTA and CDR2 FQGNSA. DNA of the CDR3: TGTGCCAGCAGCACCGGGACAGCGAAAGACTCCTACGAGCAGTACTTC. This codes for CASSTGTAKDSYEQYF.